These 6 T cell receptor beta chains were all obtained from the same sample, sequenced in a study of blood T cell repertoires in COVID-19. Method: immunoSEQ multiplex PCR; TCRdb's copy keeps in-frame clones and lacks some. The sample holds about 190,000 clones, around 87% seen once. Specimen: PBMCs or T cells enriched from blood (not recorded which). The receptors were gathered from a woman aged 40 to 50 in a cohort exposed to, infected with or recovered from COVID-19 (not recorded which).

This clone was recorded at least ten times. The CDR3 DNA is TGTGCCAGCAGTTACGGGACAGGCGAGTACAATGAGCAGTTCTTC. Translating it yields CASSYGTGEYNEQFF. The rearrangement uses TRBV6-5 and TRBJ2-1, with 8 nucleotides matching TRBD1. In germline, CDR1 is MNHEY, CDR2 SVGAGI. J gave up 4 bases and V 2 bases, and 4 bases lay outside the gene matches. This CDR3 region has 15 residues.

V and J are TRBV27 and TRBJ2-1; 8 bases fit TRBD1. V lost 4 bases, J lost 6 bases, and 2 bases stayed unmatched. CDR1 and CDR2 from the germline V gene are MNHEY and SMNVEV (reference sequence). The CDR3 has 13 residues. Written as DNA, the CDR3 is TGTGCCAGCAGTTCAACAGGGGGCAATGAGCAGTTCTTC. As protein: CASSSTGGNEQFF.

The chain combines TRBV7-2 with TRBJ1-5, with D possibly matching TRBD1 (5 bases). Germline V lookup: CDR1 SGHTA, CDR2 FQGNSA. The CDR3 length is 13 residues. V was pared by 5 bases and J by 7 bases, with 12 bases between. CDR3 coding DNA: TGTGCCAGCAGCCGGGGGGGGTGGCAGCCCCAGCATTTT. The encoded protein is CASSRGGWQPQHF. Supplemented by reference TRBV7-2 and TRBJ1-5, the full variable domain reads GAGVSQSPSNKVTEKGKDVELRCDPISGHTALYWYRQSLGQGLEFLIYFQGNSAPDKSGLPSDRFSAERTGGSVSTLTIQRTQQEDSAVYLCASSRGGWQPQHFGDGTRLSIL.

This clone was observed a handful of times. The J gene is TRBJ1-1, the V gene TRBV6-5, with a tentative D call TRBD1 (5 bases). The CDR3 loop spans 12 amino acids. Trimming cost V 6 bases and J 4 bases, with 9 bases left between them. The germline gives CDR1 MNHEY, CDR2 SVGAGI. Here the CDR3 DNA reads TGTGCCAGCAGGGGGGGAAGCACTGAAGCTTTCTTT. It is translated as CASRGGSTEAFF.

This sequence joins TRBV7-9 and TRBJ1-2; TRBD1 aligns across 7 bases. Germline-derived CDR1 and CDR2 are SEHNR and FQNEAQ (reference sequence). The CDR3 has 14 amino acids. The trim removed 8 bases at V and 2 bases at J, leaving 8 bases unmatched. In DNA, the CDR3 is TGTGCCAGCGGAGGGACAGTCTTAAACTATGGCTACACCTTC. Translating gives CASGGTVLNYGYTF.

This clone showed up just once. This chain links TRBV5-1 with TRBJ1-5; 7 bases match TRBD1. The germline V gene has CDR1 SGHRS and CDR2 YFSETQ. The ends lost 0 bases at V and 5 bases at J; junction bases unmatched: 5. This CDR3 region has 15 residues. The CDR3 coding sequence is TGCGCCAGCAGCTTGGGACAGGGAGAGGATCAGCCCCAGCATTTT. Translating gives CASSLGQGEDQPQHF.